This TCR beta chain was sequenced during a study of OX40 agonist ivuxolimab in advanced cancers. Background on the study: A mean age of 60 years, range about 20 to 85, was recorded, and under 85% were male. General study findings and limits: Low normalized T-cell clonal expansion was also seen in some nonresponders.

For this clone: The antigen is not known.

Germline assignment: CDR1 LNHDA and CDR2 SQIVND (reference sequence). Trimming left V 3 bases short and J 4 bases short, with 15 bases between. This CDR3 has 15 amino acids. TCRdb keeps only in-frame clones here, not all; method: immunoSEQ multiplex PCR. The table shows about 90,000 clones, with approximately 91% occurring only once. The TCR originated in an adult with an advanced solid tumor such as melanoma, head and neck, liver or kidney cancer. Specimen: CD4+ or CD8+ T cells sorted from blood, collected in a trial of the OX40 agonist ivuxolimab. The chain combines TRBV19 with TRBJ1-2, with D possibly being TRBD1 (5 bases). Here the CDR3 reads CASSIGTSTGYGYTF. Written as DNA, the CDR3 is TGTGCCAGTAGTATCGGGACGTCGACCGGCTATGGCTACACCTTC.